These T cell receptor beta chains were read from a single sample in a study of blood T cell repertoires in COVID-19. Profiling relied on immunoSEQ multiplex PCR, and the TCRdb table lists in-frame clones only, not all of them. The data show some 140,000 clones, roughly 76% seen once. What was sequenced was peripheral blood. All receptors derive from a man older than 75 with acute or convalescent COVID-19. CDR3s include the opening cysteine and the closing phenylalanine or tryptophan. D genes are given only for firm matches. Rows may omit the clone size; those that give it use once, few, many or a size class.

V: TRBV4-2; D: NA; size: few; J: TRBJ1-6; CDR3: CASSQDSAEYDRGLFQGTSPLHF; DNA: TGTGCCAGCAGCCAAGATTCAGCGGAGTACGACAGAGGTTTGTTTCAGGGGACCTCACCCCTCCACTTT
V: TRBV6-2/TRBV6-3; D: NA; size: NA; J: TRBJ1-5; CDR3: CASSPDLDTFYPGNQPQHF; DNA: TGTGCCAGCAGCCCTGACCTCGACACTTTCTATCCCGGCAATCAGCCCCAGCATTTT
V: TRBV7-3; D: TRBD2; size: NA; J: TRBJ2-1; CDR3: CASSPSGTRKSYEQFF; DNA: TGTGCCAGCAGCCCCTCCGGGACTAGGAAGTCCTATGAGCAGTTCTTC
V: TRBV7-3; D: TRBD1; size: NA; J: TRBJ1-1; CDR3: CASSFDRASEAFF; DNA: TGTGCCAGCAGCTTTGACAGGGCTAGTGAAGCTTTCTTT
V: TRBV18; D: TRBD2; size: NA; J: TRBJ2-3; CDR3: CASSPQRGSTDTQYF; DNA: TGTGCCAGCTCACCCCAGCGGGGGAGCACAGATACGCAGTATTTT
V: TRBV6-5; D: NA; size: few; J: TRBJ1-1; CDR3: CASRVSGGENTEAFF; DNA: TGTGCCAGCAGGGTCTCCGGGGGGGAGAACACTGAAGCTTTCTTT
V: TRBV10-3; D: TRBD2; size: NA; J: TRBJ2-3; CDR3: CAISGTSGFTDTQYF; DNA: TGTGCCATCAGTGGGACTAGCGGGTTCACAGATACGCAGTATTTT
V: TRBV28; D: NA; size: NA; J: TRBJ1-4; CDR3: CASRGEREINEKLFF; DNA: TGTGCCAGCAGGGGGGAACGGGAGATTAATGAAAAACTGTTTTTT
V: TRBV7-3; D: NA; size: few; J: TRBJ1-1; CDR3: CASSLEPGDPKAFF; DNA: TGTGCCAGCAGCCTAGAGCCGGGGGACCCGAAAGCTTTCTTT
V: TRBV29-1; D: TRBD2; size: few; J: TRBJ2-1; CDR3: CSAGGLAGINEQFF; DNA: TGCAGCGCGGGTGGACTAGCGGGGATTAATGAGCAGTTCTTC
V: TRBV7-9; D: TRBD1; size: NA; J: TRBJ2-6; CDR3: CASGRGQGEYGANVLTF; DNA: TGTGCCAGCGGGAGAGGACAGGGGGAATATGGGGCCAACGTCCTGACTTTC
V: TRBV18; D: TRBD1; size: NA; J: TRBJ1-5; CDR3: CASSPTGQGKRNQPQHF; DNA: TGTGCCAGCTCACCGACGGGACAGGGGAAGAGGAATCAGCCCCAGCATTTT
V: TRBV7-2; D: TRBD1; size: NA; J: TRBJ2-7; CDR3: CASSRQGADEQYF; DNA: TGTGCCAGCAGCCGACAGGGGGCGGACGAGCAGTACTTC
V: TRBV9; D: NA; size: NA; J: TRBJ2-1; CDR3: CASSVATSGGSSYNEQFF; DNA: TGTGCCAGCAGCGTAGCTACTAGTGGGGGGAGCTCCTACAATGAGCAGTTCTTC
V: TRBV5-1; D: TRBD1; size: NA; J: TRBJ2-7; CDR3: CASSLASGGAPYEQYF; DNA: TGCGCCAGCAGCCTCGCCTCAGGGGGCGCCCCCTACGAGCAGTACTTC
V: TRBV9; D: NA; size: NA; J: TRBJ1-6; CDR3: CASSARSQGNSPLHF; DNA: TGTGCCAGCAGCGCCCGGAGCCAGGGTAATTCACCCCTCCACTTT
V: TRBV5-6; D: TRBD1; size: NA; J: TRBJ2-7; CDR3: CASSGLTGQGVYEQYF; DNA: TGTGCCAGCAGCGGACTTACGGGACAGGGAGTTTACGAGCAGTACTTC
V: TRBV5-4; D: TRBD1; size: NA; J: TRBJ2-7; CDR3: CASSLGQGSYEQYF; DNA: TGTGCCAGCAGCTTGGGACAGGGTTCCTACGAGCAGTACTTC
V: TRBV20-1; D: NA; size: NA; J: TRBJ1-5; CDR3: CSARRGQPQHF; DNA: TGCAGTGCCAGGCGGGGTCAGCCCCAGCATTTT
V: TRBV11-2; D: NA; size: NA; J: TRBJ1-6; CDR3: CASSLADSPLHF; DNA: TGTGCCAGCAGCTTAGCGGATTCACCCCTCCACTTT
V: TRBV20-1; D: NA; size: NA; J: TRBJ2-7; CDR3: CSASGGPYEQYF; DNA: TGCAGTGCTAGTGGGGGCCCCTACGAGCAGTACTTC
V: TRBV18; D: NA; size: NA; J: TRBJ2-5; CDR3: CASSSDRQETQYF; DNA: TGTGCCAGCTCATCTGACAGACAAGAGACCCAGTACTTC
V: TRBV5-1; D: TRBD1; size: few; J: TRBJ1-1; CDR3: CASSPGTGGTHTEAFF; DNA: TGCGCCAGCAGCCCCGGGACAGGGGGGACTCACACTGAAGCTTTCTTT
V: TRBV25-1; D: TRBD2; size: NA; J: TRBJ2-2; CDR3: CASSTSGGNTGELFF; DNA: TGTGCCAGCAGTACTAGCGGGGGGAACACCGGGGAGCTGTTTTTT
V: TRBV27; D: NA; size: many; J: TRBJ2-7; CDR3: CASSLRGGGLYEQYF; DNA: TGTGCCAGCAGTTTACGGGGTGGAGGCCTCTACGAGCAGTACTTC
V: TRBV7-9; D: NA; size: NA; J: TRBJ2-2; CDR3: CASSLPGQGSTGELFF; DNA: TGTGCCAGCAGCCTCCCGGGGCAGGGGAGCACCGGGGAGCTGTTTTTT
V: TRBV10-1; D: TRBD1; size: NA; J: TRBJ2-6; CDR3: CASLPSNGQGTSVLTF; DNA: TGCGCCAGCTTGCCGTCGAACGGACAGGGGACTTCAGTCCTGACTTTC
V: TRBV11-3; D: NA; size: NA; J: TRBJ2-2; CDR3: CASSPQITAGELFF; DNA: TGTGCCAGCAGCCCCCAGATCACCGCCGGGGAGCTGTTTTTT
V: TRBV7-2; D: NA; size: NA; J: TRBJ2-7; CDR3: CASRPGGSSYEQYF; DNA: TGTGCCAGCAGGCCAGGTGGTAGCTCCTACGAGCAGTACTTC
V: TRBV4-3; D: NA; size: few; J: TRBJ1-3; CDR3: CASSQDQGITSGNTIYF; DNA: TGCGCCAGCAGCCAAGATCAGGGGATAACTTCTGGAAACACCATATATTTT
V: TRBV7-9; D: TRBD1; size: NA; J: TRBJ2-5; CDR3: CASSPWDRGQETQYF; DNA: TGTGCCAGCAGCCCCTGGGACAGGGGCCAAGAGACCCAGTACTTC
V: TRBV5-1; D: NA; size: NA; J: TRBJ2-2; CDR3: CASSTPPGLAGELFF; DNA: TGCGCCAGCAGCACCCCACCGGGACTCGCCGGGGAGCTGTTTTTT
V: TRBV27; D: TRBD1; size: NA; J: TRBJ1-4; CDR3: CASQTGSNEKLFF; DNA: TGTGCCAGTCAGACAGGGAGTAATGAAAAACTGTTTTTT
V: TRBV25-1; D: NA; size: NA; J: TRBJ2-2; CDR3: CASSEYQGSPTGELFF; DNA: TGTGCCAGCAGTGAATACCAGGGAAGCCCGACCGGGGAGCTGTTTTTT
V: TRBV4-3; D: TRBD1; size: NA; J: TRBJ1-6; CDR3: CASSQGTGANSPLHF; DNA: TGCGCCAGCAGCCAAGGTACAGGGGCTAATTCACCCCTCCACTTT
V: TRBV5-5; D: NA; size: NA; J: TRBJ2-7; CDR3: CASSFTVRPADRGEQYF; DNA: TGTGCCAGCAGCTTTACGGTACGGCCGGCGGACAGAGGCGAGCAGTACTTC
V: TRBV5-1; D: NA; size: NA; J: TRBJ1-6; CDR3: CASSFYLTGGGQSPLHF; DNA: TGCGCCAGCAGCTTTTACCTTACGGGCGGCGGACAATCACCCCTCCACTTT
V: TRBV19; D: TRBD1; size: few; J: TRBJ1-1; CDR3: CASSRQGHTEAFF; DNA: TGTGCCAGTAGTCGACAGGGGCACACTGAAGCTTTCTTT
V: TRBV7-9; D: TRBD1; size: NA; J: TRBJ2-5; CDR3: CASSLGDRGETQYF; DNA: TGTGCCAGCAGCTTAGGGGACAGGGGAGAGACCCAGTACTTC
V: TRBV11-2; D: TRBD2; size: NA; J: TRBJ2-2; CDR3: CASSLAGGLGELFF; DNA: TGTGCCAGCAGCTTAGCGGGGGGGCTGGGGGAGCTGTTTTTT
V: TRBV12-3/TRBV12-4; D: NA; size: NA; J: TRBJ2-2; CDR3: CASGRRVNGELFF; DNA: TGTGCCAGCGGCCGCAGGGTTAACGGGGAGCTGTTTTTT
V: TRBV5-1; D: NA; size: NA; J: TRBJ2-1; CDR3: CASSFPGVSSYNEQFF; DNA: TGCGCCAGCAGCTTCCCAGGTGTGAGCTCCTACAATGAGCAGTTCTTC
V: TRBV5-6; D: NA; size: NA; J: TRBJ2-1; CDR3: CASSLGANEQFF; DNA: TGTGCCAGCAGCTTGGGGGCCAATGAGCAGTTCTTC
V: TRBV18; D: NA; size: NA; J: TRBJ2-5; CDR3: CASSPITSSQETQYF; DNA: TGTGCCAGCTCACCAATTACCAGTTCTCAAGAGACCCAGTACTTC
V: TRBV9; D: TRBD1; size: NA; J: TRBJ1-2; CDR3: CASSVALQGAGNYGYTF; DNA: TGTGCCAGCAGCGTAGCCTTACAGGGGGCGGGGAACTATGGCTACACCTTC
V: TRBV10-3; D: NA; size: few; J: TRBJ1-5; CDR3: CAISERDSPNQPQHF; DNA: TGTGCCATCAGTGAGCGTGACAGTCCCAATCAGCCCCAGCATTTT
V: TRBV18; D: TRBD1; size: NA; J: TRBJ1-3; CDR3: CASSPYRGSSGNTIYF; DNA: TGTGCCAGCTCACCCTACAGGGGTTCCTCTGGAAACACCATATATTTT
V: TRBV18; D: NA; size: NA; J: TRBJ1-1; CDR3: CASSPPSTDTEAFF; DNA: TGTGCCAGCTCACCACCGTCCACAGACACTGAAGCTTTCTTT
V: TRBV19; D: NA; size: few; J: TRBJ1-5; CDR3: CASSIGGGISNQPQHF; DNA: TGTGCCAGTAGTATAGGCGGAGGGATTAGCAATCAGCCCCAGCATTTT
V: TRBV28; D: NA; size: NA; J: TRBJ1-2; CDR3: CASSSPEGRFSGYTF; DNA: TGTGCCAGCAGTTCCCCGGAGGGGCGTTTCTCTGGCTACACCTTC
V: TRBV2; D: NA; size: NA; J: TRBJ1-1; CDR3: CASSEVGAANTEAFF; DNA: TGTGCCAGCAGTGAAGTAGGGGCAGCGAACACTGAAGCTTTCTTT
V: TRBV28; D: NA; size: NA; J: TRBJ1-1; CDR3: CASSLTDRLNTEAFF; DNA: TGTGCCAGCAGTTTAACCGACAGACTGAACACTGAAGCTTTCTTT
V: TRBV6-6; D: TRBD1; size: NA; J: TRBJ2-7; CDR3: CASSAGTGKYEQYF; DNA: TGTGCCAGCAGTGCCGGGACAGGGAAGTACGAGCAGTACTTC